These 3 T cell receptor beta chains were sequenced from one sample in a study of T-cell reconstitution after alpha-beta-depleted transplantation in children. Unique molecular identifiers tagged the TCRbeta library. In TCRdb, the PCR reads were re-called with MiXCR into one record per CDR3 protein. The repertoire consists of 450,000 to 700,000 distinct CDR3 sequences, with over 25% occurring once and the leading ten covering 30% to 45%. The sample consisted of PBMCs, taken before TCRalphabeta/CD19-depleted stem cell transplant. The receptors were gathered from a boy less than two years old with Wiskott-Aldrich syndrome, due to receive a stem cell transplant.

This sequence joins TRBV10-3 and TRBJ2-7, with D perhaps TRBD1 (6 bases). The CDR3 sequence is 15 residues long. V was clipped by 3 bases and J by 3 bases, with 15 bases between them. The germline CDR1 and CDR2 sequences are ENHRY and SYGVKD. The CDR3 DNA reads TGTGCCATCAGTGACTCAGGACAGAGCGTCTACGAGCAGTACTTC. Its protein product is CAISDSGQSVYEQYF.

The chain employs TRBV6-2 or TRBV6-3 and TRBJ1-1; D may be TRBD1 (6 bases). The CDR3 loop spans 14 amino acids. The V gene lost 5 bases and the J gene lost 2 bases, with 12 bases spanning the gap. The germline CDR1 and CDR2 sequences are MNHEY and SVGEGT. CDR3 DNA sequence: TGTGCCAGCAGTCTCCAGGGGCGAAACACTGAAGCTTTCTTT. This codes for CASSLQGRNTEAFF.

The CDR3 region is CSASPLAGALTDTQYF. DNA of the CDR3: TGCAGTGCTAGCCCTCTAGCGGGAGCCTTAACAGATACGCAGTATTTT. This chain connects TRBV20-1 to TRBJ2-3; 10 nucleotides line up with TRBD2. The CDR3 is made up of 16 amino acids. J gave up 3 bases and V 3 bases, and 9 bases lay outside the gene matches. From germline, CDR1 is DFQATT and CDR2 SNEGSKA (reference sequence).